The clone carrying this TCR beta chain was detected only a few times. The CDR3 sequence is 17 residues long. In germline, CDR1 is LGHNA, CDR2 YNFKEQ. V lost 0 bases and J lost 1; bases outside the gene matches: 6. TCRdb re-called the 5' RACE reads through MiXCR, storing one row per CDR3 protein. The data show around 44,000 distinct CDR3 sequences, around 30% seen once. This sequence originates from a female donor with breast cancer. The chain is built from TRBV4-2 and TRBJ2-5, with 9 bases fitting TRBD2. Material for sequencing was tumor-infiltrating memory CD4+ T cells sorted from the breast tumor. Subset reported: memory CD4+ T cells, CD4+CD45RO+CD25-. CDR3 region: CASSQDRAGGGQETQYF. For the CDR3, the DNA is TGTGCCAGCAGCCAAGATCGGGCGGGAGGGGGCCAAGAGACCCAGTACTTC.